This record concerns one T cell receptor beta chain sequence. The repertoire was sequenced with immunoSEQ multiplex PCR; TCRdb's copy has only in-frame clones and lacks some. Among approximately 300,000 clones listed, approximately 86% were seen once. Participants, about 18 to 90 years old, spanned approximately 26 US areas. Germline CDR1 reads SGHTA; CDR2 reads FQGNSA. The CDR3 has 15 amino acids. Between the trimmed V and J ends, which lost 1 base and 4 bases, there was a span of 12 bases. This specimen comes from a study of blood T cell repertoires in COVID-19. The sequenced material came from PBMCs or T cells enriched from blood (not recorded which). The TCR was taken from a woman between 18 and 30 years old who had recovered from COVID-19. The V and J genes are TRBV7-2 and TRBJ2-3; possible D gene TRBD2, 7 bases. Here the CDR3 reads CASSLGQGRADTQYF. CDR3 DNA sequence: TGTGCCAGCAGCTTAGGGCAGGGGAGGGCAGATACGCAGTATTTT. Combining the CDR3 with reference TRBV7-2 and TRBJ2-3 gives the whole variable domain GAGVSQSPSNKVTEKGKDVELRCDPISGHTALYWYRQSLGQGLEFLIYFQGNSAPDKSGLPSDRFSAERTGGSVSTLTIQRTQQEDSAVYLCASSLGQGRADTQYFGPGTRLTVL.